This section outlines one T cell receptor (beta chain) sequence together with its context. Its target is unknown. This sample is part of a study of graft-versus-host responses after intestinal transplantation. About the study: Transplant types were multivisceral, liver-intestinal, or isolated intestinal. Induction with anti-thymocyte globulin, then tacrolimus and steroids for 2 to 3 years, was given to all recipients. Broader study findings: Declining HvG levels early post-transplant were linked to peak circulating GvH clone levels. Recipient marrow held GvH clones, some first seen in ileum or blood.

Germline V gene sequence: CDR1 LNHDA, CDR2 SQIVND (reference sequence). The CDR3 contains 13 residues. V gave up 10 bases and J gave up 7 bases; unmatched junction bases: 8. Sequencing used immunoSEQ multiplex PCR; TCRdb keeps in-frame clones, though not all of them. The table has 90,000 to 95,000 clones, roughly 91% seen once. V usage is TRBV19 and J usage is TRBJ2-2, with 8 bases fitting TRBD1. The clonotype was recovered from a human donor who received an intestinal transplant. The sample was unstimulated CD8+ T cells sorted from spleen or lymph node cells, taken before intestinal transplant. The CDR3 protein is CATEKTGVGELFF. The CDR3 region has the DNA TGTGCCACTGAAAAGACAGGGGTCGGGGAGCTGTTTTTT.